One sample yielded the 20 T cell receptor beta chains listed below, sequenced in a study of blood T cell repertoires in COVID-19. Sequenced by immunoSEQ multiplex PCR; TCRdb stores in-frame clones only, minus some. The sample records a few hundred thousand clones, 70% to 90% being singletons. Sequencing input: PBMCs or T cells enriched from blood (not recorded which). The receptor set was obtained from a man aged 30 to 39 who had recovered from COVID-19.

V gene TRBV11-2 combines with J gene TRBJ1-1; the match to TRBD1 covers 7 bases. The germline gives CDR1 SGHAT, CDR2 FQNNGV. The CDR3 length is 15 residues. V lost 5 bases and J lost 1; bases outside the gene matches: 7. As DNA, the CDR3 is TGTGCCAGCAGCCTAAACAGGGGTCCGAACACTGAAGCTTTCTTT. It is translated as CASSLNRGPNTEAFF.

The chain uses TRBV9 and TRBJ1-2, with 7 bases matching TRBD1. V lost 4 bases and J lost 8; bases outside the gene matches: 11. Germline loops: CDR1 SGDLS, CDR2 YYNGEE. This CDR3 comprises 14 residues. The CDR3 DNA follows: TGTGCCAGCAGCCAATTGGGACAGAGTCGGGGCTACACCTTC. Amino acids: CASSQLGQSRGYTF.

V gene TRBV4-2 combines with J gene TRBJ2-1, with 12 positions matching TRBD2. Losses at the gene ends were 3 bases for V and 8 bases for J; bases not matched to a gene: 8. This CDR3 contains 16 residues. Germline V gene sequence: CDR1 LGHNA, CDR2 YNFKEQ. Here the CDR3 reads CASSHLAGGLRDEQFF. The CDR3 region has the DNA TGTGCCAGCAGCCACCTAGCGGGGGGGCTGCGGGATGAGCAGTTCTTC.

This chain joins TRBV30 and TRBJ1-1; 12 bases line up with TRBD1. The germline V gene encodes CDR1 GTSNPN and CDR2 SVGIG (reference sequence). The trim removed 3 bases at V and 6 bases at J, leaving 2 bases unmatched. The CDR3 covers 13 residues. The CDR3 DNA follows: TGTGCCTGGAGGGGACAGGGGGCCTCTGAAGCTTTCTTT. This codes for CAWRGQGASEAFF.

This chain uses TRBV4-1 with TRBJ1-6, with D perhaps matching TRBD1 (5 bases). Looked up from germline, CDR1 is MGHRA and CDR2 is YSYEKL. This CDR3 is built from 15 residues. V was cut by 0 bases and J by 3 bases, with 6 bases left in between. CDR3 bases: TGCGCCAGCAGCCAAGAAGGACACTATAATTCACCCCTCCACTTT. Translation gives CASSQEGHYNSPLHF.

This clone has more than one count but fewer than ten. The chain has TRBV9 and TRBJ2-3, with TRBD2 identical over 10 bases. The CDR3 has 15 residues. Germline CDR1 SGDLS, CDR2 YYNGEE. With 3 bases clipped from V and 5 bases from J, the junction kept 6 bases outside the gene matches. CDR3 in amino acids: CASSAQRGGLDTQYF. As DNA, the CDR3 is TGTGCCAGCAGCGCGCAGCGGGGGGGTTTAGATACGCAGTATTTT.

This clone was counted a single time. This rearrangement joins TRBV7-9 to TRBJ1-6, with 11 nucleotides matching TRBD1. V was pared by 3 bases and J by 8 bases, with 9 bases of the junction left unmatched. Germline V lookup: CDR1 SEHNR, CDR2 FQNEAQ (reference sequence). The CDR3 is made up of 17 amino acids. CDR3 region: CASSLGGGQGAHSPLHF. CDR3 in DNA: TGTGCCAGCAGCTTGGGAGGAGGACAGGGGGCGCATTCACCCCTCCACTTT.

V usage is TRBV3-1 (or the pseudogene TRBV3-2) and J usage is TRBJ2-1, with D tentatively TRBD2 (6 bases). V shed 4 bases and J shed 7 bases, with 14 bases lying between them. This CDR3 contains 14 residues. CDR1 and CDR2 (germline): LGHDT, YNNKEL (reference sequence). In nucleotides, the CDR3 is TGTGCCAGCAGCCCATCCCCTGGGGGGAATGAGCAGTTCTTC. Protein sequence: CASSPSPGGNEQFF.

The V gene is TRBV30, the J gene TRBJ2-3; 8 bases agree with TRBD1. In germline, CDR1 is GTSNPN, CDR2 SVGIG (reference sequence). The CDR3 sequence is 14 residues long. The V segment lost 4 bases and the J segment 2 bases; nucleotides outside the gene matches: 5. The CDR3 sequence: CAWTGQANTDTQYF. The CDR3 DNA reads as TGTGCCTGGACGGGACAGGCGAACACAGATACGCAGTATTTT. Supplemented by reference TRBV30 and TRBJ2-3, the full variable domain reads SQTIHQWPATLVQPVGSPLSLECTVEGTSNPNLYWYRQAAGRGLQLLFYSVGIGQISSEVPQNLSASRPQDRQFILSSKKLLLSDSGFYLCAWTGQANTDTQYFGPGTRLTVL.

V is TRBV11-3 and J is TRBJ2-2; unclear D gene. There are 13 residues in the CDR3. Germline V gene data show CDR1 as SGHNT and CDR2 as YENEEA. With 2 bases removed from V and 6 bases from J, the gap between germline ends came to 7 bases. The CDR3 loop reads CASSLFSPGELFF. The CDR3 DNA reads as TGTGCCAGCAGCTTATTTAGCCCCGGGGAGCTGTTTTTT.

The rearrangement uses TRBV6-5 and TRBJ1-1, with 8 bases that match TRBD1. Losses at the gene ends were 6 bases for V and 8 bases for J; bases not matched to a gene: 8. Germline V gene sequence: CDR1 MNHEY, CDR2 SVGAGI. The CDR3 sequence is 13 residues long. CDR3 in DNA: TGTGCCAGCAGAACCGGGACAGGTGACGAAGCTTTCTTT. Protein product: CASRTGTGDEAFF.

This chain uses TRBV30 with TRBJ1-6; D might be TRBD1 (5 bases). V was trimmed by 5 bases and J by 8 bases, leaving 13 bases between them. Germline loops: CDR1 GTSNPN, CDR2 SVGIG (reference sequence). The CDR3 covers 13 residues. The CDR3 nucleotides are TGTGCCTGGTCGGAACTCAGGGATTCACCCCTCCACTTT. It is translated as CAWSELRDSPLHF.

In this sample, this clone turned up a few times. The chain joins TRBV6-5 to TRBJ1-6; unclear D gene. Trimming left V 7 bases short and J 1 base short, with 8 bases between. Germline V gene lookup returns CDR1 MNHEY and CDR2 SVGAGI. This CDR3 is 14 amino acids long. This CDR3 is CASTGRSYNSPLHF. Written as DNA, the CDR3 is TGTGCCAGCACTGGGAGGTCCTATAATTCACCCCTCCACTTT.

J is TRBJ1-5 and V is TRBV12-5, with a weak D call TRBD1 (6 bases). CDR3 size: 13 residues. Germline V gene sequence: CDR1 LGHNT, CDR2 FRNRAP. V lost 7 bases and J 5 bases, leaving 12 bases between the germline ends. The CDR3 nucleotides are TGTGCTAGTGCTCGGACAGTCGATCAGCCCCAGCATTTT. Translating gives CASARTVDQPQHF. Full variable domain (rest looked up from reference TRBV12-5 and TRBJ1-5): DARVTQTPRHKVTEMGQEVTMRCQPILGHNTVFWYRQTMMQGLELLAYFRNRAPLDDSGMPKDRFSAEMPDATLATLKIQPSEPRDSAVYFCASARTVDQPQHFGDGTRLSIL.

The chain employs TRBV10-3 and TRBJ2-1, with unresolved D. The germline V gene encodes CDR1 ENHRY and CDR2 SYGVKD. The V end was cut by 6 bases, the J end by 4 bases, with 4 bases between. The CDR3 is 11 amino acids. CDR3 nucleotide sequence: TGTGCCATCAGGCAGTACAATGAGCAGTTCTTC. Its protein product is CAIRQYNEQFF.

This chain links TRBV4-2 with TRBJ2-7, with 7 bases identical to TRBD2. The CDR3 runs 14 residues. V was pared by 3 bases and J by 2 bases, with 4 bases of the junction left unmatched. The germline V gene has CDR1 LGHNA and CDR2 YNFKEQ. The CDR3, as DNA: TGTGCCAGCAGCCATGGGGAGGGCCCCTACGAGCAGTACTTC. Protein sequence: CASSHGEGPYEQYF.

V usage is TRBV12-3 or TRBV12-4 and J usage is TRBJ2-4; TRBD1 aligns across 7 bases. The CDR3 is made up of 12 amino acids. The ends lost 4 bases at V and 6 bases at J; junction bases unmatched: 0. The CDR3 loop reads CASSWDRNIQYF. CDR3 nucleotide sequence: TGTGCCAGCAGTTGGGACAGAAACATTCAGTACTTC.

This chain links TRBV12-5 with TRBJ1-6; 8 bases align to TRBD1. This CDR3 has 15 amino acids. The V gene end was trimmed by 1 base and the J gene end by 10 bases; junction bases not matched to a gene: 6. The V gene's germline CDR1 is LGHNT and CDR2 FRNRAP. This chain's CDR3 is CASGLGTGRESPLHF. As DNA, the CDR3 is TGTGCTAGTGGTTTGGGGACAGGGAGGGAATCACCCCTCCACTTT.

This CDR3 is CAQGLYGQPQHF. CDR3 sequence (DNA): TGTGCCCAGGGGTTGTATGGTCAGCCCCAGCATTTT. This chain links TRBV30 with TRBJ1-5; D possibly corresponds to TRBD1 (6 bases). This CDR3 is built from 12 residues. From germline, CDR1 is GTSNPN and CDR2 SVGIG (reference sequence). Trimming took 8 bases from V and 6 from J, leaving 14 bases between them.

The chain has TRBV5-6 and TRBJ1-4; TRBD1 matches 9 bases. The CDR3 totals 18 residues. Germline CDR1 SGHDT, CDR2 YYEEEE. V shed 5 bases and J 0 bases; nucleotides not matched to a gene: 11. In nucleotides, the CDR3 is TGTGCCAGCAGATTGAGGGGACAGGGATATGCAACTAATGAAAAACTGTTTTTT. Translated, it gives CASRLRGQGYATNEKLFF.